This T cell receptor (beta chain) stems from a study of CD8+CD57+ T cells in acquired aplastic anemia. About the research overall: An average of approximately 3.2 ug of DNA was obtained from sorted CD4+ and CD8+ cells.

TCR beta VDJ and CDR3 profiles were obtained from a genomic DNA template. MiXCR, applied by TCRdb to the reads, yields one record per CDR3 protein. Of 75,000 to 90,000 distinct CDR3 sequences listed, under 50% are singletons. As for this clonotype: Its antigen is not identified.

General study points: Between the patient and control groups, CD8+ Simpson's diversity did not differ significantly.

The sequenced material came from sorted CD4+, CD8+, or CD8+CD57+ T cells (not recorded which) from PBMCs. The clonotype comes from a human donor in good health, serving as a control.

In nucleotides, the CDR3 is TGTGCCAGCAGTGAAACCCCTACTGGGGCCAACGTCCTGACTTTC. This translates into CASSETPTGANVLTF. The rearrangement uses TRBV25-1 and TRBJ2-6; no firm D call. There are 15 residues in the CDR3. CDR1 MGHDK and CDR2 SYGVNS come from the germline V gene. V gave up 2 bases and J gave up 2 bases, with 7 bases separating them. Looking up the rest from reference TRBV25-1 and TRBJ2-6 gives the full variable domain: EADIYQTPRYLVIGTGKKITLECSQTMGHDKMYWYQQDPGMELHLIHYSYGVNSTEKGDLSSESTVSRIRTEHFPLTLESARPSHTSQYLCASSETPTGANVLTFGAGSRLTVL.